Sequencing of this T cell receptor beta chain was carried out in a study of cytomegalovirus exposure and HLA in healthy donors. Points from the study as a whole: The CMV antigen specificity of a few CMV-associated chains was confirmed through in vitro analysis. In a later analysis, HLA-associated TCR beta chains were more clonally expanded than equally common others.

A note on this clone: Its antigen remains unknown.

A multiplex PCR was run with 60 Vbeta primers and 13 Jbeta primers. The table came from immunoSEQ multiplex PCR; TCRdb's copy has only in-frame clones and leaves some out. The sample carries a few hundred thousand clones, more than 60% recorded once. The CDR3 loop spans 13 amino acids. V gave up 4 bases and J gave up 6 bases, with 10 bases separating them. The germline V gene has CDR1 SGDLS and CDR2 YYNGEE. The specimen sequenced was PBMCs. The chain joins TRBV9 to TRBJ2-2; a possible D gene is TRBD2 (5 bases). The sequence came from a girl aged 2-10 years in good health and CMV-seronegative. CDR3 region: CASSKTSPGELFF. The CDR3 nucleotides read TGTGCCAGCAGCAAAACTAGTCCCGGGGAGCTGTTTTTT. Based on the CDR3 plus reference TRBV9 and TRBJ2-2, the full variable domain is DSGVTQTPKHLITATGQRVTLRCSPRSGDLSVYWYQQSLDQGLQFLIQYYNGEERAKGNILERFSAQQFPDLHSELNLSSLELGDSALYFCASSKTSPGELFFGEGSRLTVL.